This TCR beta chain came from a study of CD8+ T cells in alopecia areata. Extracted RNA was reverse transcribed into cDNA, the sequencing template. Here immunoSEQ multiplex PCR was the method, and the copy in TCRdb shows in-frame clones only, minus some. The table includes 95,000 to 110,000 clones, 55% detected once. V shed 5 bases, J shed 9 bases, and the junction held 8 bases outside the gene matches. This CDR3 spans 15 amino acids. Germline CDR1 reads SEHNR; CDR2 reads FQNEAQ (reference sequence). In the case of this clone: Its cognate antigen is unknown.

Findings and limits, study-wide: Clonality was higher in lesional than normal scalp, especially in alopecia totalis/universalis.

Sequences were obtained from CD4+ T cells sorted from blood. The TCR originated in a human donor in good health. J is TRBJ1-6 and V is TRBV7-9; TRBD1 agrees at 9 bases. The CDR3 here is CASSPPGQGSSPLHF. The DNA of the CDR3 is TGTGCCAGCAGCCCGCCGGGACAGGGTTCTTCACCCCTCCACTTT.